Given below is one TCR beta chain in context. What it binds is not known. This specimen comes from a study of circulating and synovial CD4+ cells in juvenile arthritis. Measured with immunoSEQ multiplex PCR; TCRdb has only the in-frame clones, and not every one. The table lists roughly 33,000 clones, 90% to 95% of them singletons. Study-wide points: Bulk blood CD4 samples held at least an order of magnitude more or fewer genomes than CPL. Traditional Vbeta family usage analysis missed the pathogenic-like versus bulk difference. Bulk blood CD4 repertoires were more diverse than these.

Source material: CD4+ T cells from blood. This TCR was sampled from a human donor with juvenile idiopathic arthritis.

CDR3 nucleotides: TGCGCCAGCAGCTTGGTTAGCGGGAGCGGATACGAGCAGTACTTC. It is translated as CASSLVSGSGYEQYF. This sequence joins TRBV5-1 and TRBJ2-7, with 9 bases identical to TRBD2. The germline CDR1 and CDR2 sequences are SGHRS and YFSETQ. The CDR3 has 15 residues. After removal of 0 bases from V and 4 bases from J, the junction contained 5 bases not matched to a gene.